These T cell receptor beta chains were read from a single sample in a study of post-analysis software for immune sequencing data. TCRdb recomputed calls from the PCR reads with MiXCR, one row per CDR3 protein. The sample consists of roughly 870,000 distinct CDR3 sequences, around 50% of them appearing once. Sequenced sample: blood. The receptor set was obtained from a girl between 10 and 17 years old with multiple sclerosis. The CDR3 runs from the conserved cysteine through the conserved F or W. A D gene is named only where the DNA matches it firmly. Size values are once, few and many counts, or a class for expanded clones, and some rows have none.

clone size	D gene	CDR3 length	V gene	J gene	CDR3 DNA	CDR3 protein
NA	NA	18	TRBV5-1	TRBJ2-7	TGCGTCAGCAGTCGGGGGCGAATGAGCGGGGATCGCTCCTACGAGCAGTACTTC	CVSSRGRMSGDRSYEQYF
NA	NA	14	TRBV12-3/TRBV12-4	TRBJ2-5	TGTGCCAGCGGAACCTGGGACCCCCAAGAGACCCAGTACTTC	CASGTWDPQETQYF
once	NA	13	TRBV20-1	TRBJ1-5	TGCAGTGCTAGAGATACGGTGGGTCAGCCCCAGCATTTT	CSARDTVGQPQHF
NA	NA	17	TRBV5-1	TRBJ2-7	TGCGCCAGCAGCTTGGTTCCGAGAGGAGGGAGAGATTACGAGCAGTACTTC	CASSLVPRGGRDYEQYF
NA	TRBD2	18	TRBV2	TRBJ2-5	TGTGCCAGCTCCCGAACCCCAGCGGGGGAAAAGTACCAAGAGACCCAGTACTTC	CASSRTPAGEKYQETQYF
NA	NA	16	TRBV25-1	TRBJ2-1	TGTGCCAGCAGGAGAGGAGGGGCGGGGGCGGTCCATGAGCAGTTCTTC	CASRRGGAGAVHEQFF
NA	TRBD1	15	TRBV6-1	TRBJ2-1	TGTGCCAGCAGTGAAGGGACAGGGGGCTATGTTGAGCAGTTCTTC	CASSEGTGGYVEQFF
few	NA	15	TRBV7-3	TRBJ2-7	TGTGCCAGCAGCTTGAGGCCGGGCAGCGCCTACGAGCAGTACTTC	CASSLRPGSAYEQYF
few	TRBD2	14	TRBV20-1	TRBJ2-1	TGCAGTGCTGGCAGCGGGGGAGATTACAATGAGCAGTTCTTC	CSAGSGGDYNEQFF
NA	NA	17	TRBV5-1	TRBJ1-1	TGCGCCAGCAGCTTGGGTGGCCCCCGATTATTAAACACTGAAGCTTTCTTT	CASSLGGPRLLNTEAFF
NA	TRBD2	15	TRBV20-1	TRBJ2-1	TGCAGTGCGGTACTAGCGGGGGTCCCCTACAATGAGCAGTTCTTC	CSAVLAGVPYNEQFF
NA	NA	15	TRBV5-1	TRBJ2-7	TGCGCCAGCAGCTTGGCTACAGGTATCTCCTACGAGCAGTACTTC	CASSLATGISYEQYF
few	NA	11	TRBV9	TRBJ1-1	TGTGCCAGCAGCGGGGGGGCTGAAGCTTTCTTT	CASSGGAEAFF
NA	NA	14	TRBV5-1	TRBJ2-7	TGCGCCAGCAGCTTGGTCCCGCCACCCTACGAGCAGTACTTC	CASSLVPPPYEQYF
NA	NA	16	TRBV7-9	TRBJ2-6	TGTGCCAGCAGCTTGAGCCTACCGAGCGGGGCCAACGTCCTGACTTTC	CASSLSLPSGANVLTF
NA	NA	14	TRBV7-2	TRBJ2-5	TGTGCCAGCAGCTCATATAGCGGACAAGAGACCCAGTACTTC	CASSSYSGQETQYF
many	TRBD2	15	TRBV20-1	TRBJ2-5	TGCAGTGCTAGGAAGACTAGCGGGAGAGGAGAGACCCAGTACTTC	CSARKTSGRGETQYF
NA	TRBD1	17	TRBV7-3	TRBJ2-3	TGTGCCAGCAGCTCCGACCCCCGGGACAGGTACACAGATACGCAGTATTTT	CASSSDPRDRYTDTQYF
NA	NA	13	TRBV6-6	TRBJ2-1	TGTGCCAGCCACCCTATAGCCTACTATGAGCAGTTCTTC	CASHPIAYYEQFF
NA	NA	15	TRBV7-9	TRBJ2-3	TGTGCCAGCAGCTTAGTGGGGGCCCTCACAGATACGCAGTATTTT	CASSLVGALTDTQYF
NA	NA	13	TRBV7-2	TRBJ1-2	TGTGCCAGCAGCTTAGACAGGTTCTATGGCTACACCTTC	CASSLDRFYGYTF
NA	NA	12	TRBV30	TRBJ2-7	TGTGCCTGGGCGGGGTATACCTACGAGCAGTACTTC	CAWAGYTYEQYF
NA	TRBD1	14	TRBV7-9	TRBJ2-7	TGTGCCAGCACCCCGGACAGGGGGCTCTACGAGCAGTACTTC	CASTPDRGLYEQYF
few	TRBD1	14	TRBV15	TRBJ1-5	TGTGCCACCAGCGGATGGGGAGGGGGCCTCGCACGGCATTTT	CATSGWGGGLARHF
NA	TRBD2	16	TRBV10-3	TRBJ2-5	TGTGCCATCAGTGAGTCCGCTAGCGGGAGTTCTGAGACCCAGTACTTC	CAISESASGSSETQYF
few	NA	14	TRBV3-1	TRBJ2-4	TGTGCCAGCAGCCAAGTCGTCTCGAGCAGCACCCAGTACTTC	CASSQVVSSSTQYF
once	NA	13	TRBV19	TRBJ1-1	TGTGCCAGTAGTACCCAGACGAACACTGAAGCTTTCTTT	CASSTQTNTEAFF
few	NA	15	TRBV9	TRBJ1-1	TGTGCCAGCAGCGGGGATGGGCAGGGGCTCACTGAAGCTTTCTTT	CASSGDGQGLTEAFF
NA	NA	15	TRBV11-2	TRBJ2-1	TGTGCCAGCAGCTTAACGGGTGGGTACGCAGATGGGCAGTTCTTC	CASSLTGGYADGQFF